The 27 T cell receptor beta chains below all came from one sample that was sequenced in a study of shared clonotypes between healthy human individuals. As defined, naive CD8 cells were CD45RO-negative and positively selected for CCR7, with terminally differentiated effector memory CD45RA+ cells excluded. The assay was immunoSEQ multiplex PCR, and TCRdb's table has in-frame clones only and misses some. The sample shows some 2 million clones, over 85% of them seen only once. The sequencing sample was made of naive CD8+ T cells sorted from blood. Receptors were obtained from a man younger than 35 in good health.

CDR3 nucleotides: TGTGCCAGCAGCCCCCGTAAACTAGCTCACCACGAGCAGTACTTC. This gives the protein CASSPRKLAHHEQYF. The chain links TRBV13 to TRBJ2-7; possibly TRBD2 for D (6 bases). The germline V gene has CDR1 PRHDT and CDR2 FYEKMQ (reference sequence). V shed 5 bases and J shed 5 bases, with 19 bases lying between them. The CDR3 has 15 amino acids.

The rearrangement uses TRBV7-2 and TRBJ1-6; D is uncertain. Trimming left V 1 base short and J 6 bases short, with 7 bases between. This CDR3 has 14 amino acids. CDR1 SGHTA and CDR2 FQGNSA come from the germline V gene. The CDR3 nucleotides are TGTGCCAGCAGCTTAGACATCTTTAATTCACCCCTCCACTTT. Translating it yields CASSLDIFNSPLHF. The variable domain in full, with the rest retrieved from reference TRBV7-2 and TRBJ1-6, is GAGVSQSPSNKVTEKGKDVELRCDPISGHTALYWYRQSLGQGLEFLIYFQGNSAPDKSGLPSDRFSAERTGGSVSTLTIQRTQQEDSAVYLCASSLDIFNSPLHFGNGTRLTVT.

The V gene is TRBV30, the J gene TRBJ2-1; TRBD2 matches 7 bases. The CDR3 runs to 14 residues. Germline-derived CDR1 and CDR2 are GTSNPN and SVGIG (reference sequence). V lost 5 bases, J lost 5 bases, and 9 bases stayed unmatched. CDR3: CAWGWSGENNEQFF. The CDR3 bases are TGTGCCTGGGGCTGGAGCGGGGAGAACAATGAGCAGTTCTTC.

This chain connects TRBV7-9 to TRBJ2-3; tentative D call: TRBD2 (6 bases). Deletions cut 4 bases from V and 0 bases from J, with 11 bases between. CDR1 SEHNR and CDR2 FQNEAQ come from the germline V gene (reference sequence). This CDR3 comprises 15 residues. Here the CDR3 reads CASSYSGSSTDTQYF. The CDR3 nucleotides are TGTGCCAGCAGCTATAGCGGCTCTAGCACAGATACGCAGTATTTT.

The rearrangement uses TRBV2 and TRBJ1-3; D is perhaps TRBD1 (5 bases). Trimming removed 2 bases from V and 2 bases from J, with 13 bases in between. Germline V gene lookup returns CDR1 SNHLY and CDR2 FYNNEI. The CDR3 length is 16 residues. In DNA, the CDR3 is TGTGCCAGCAGTGAAAAAGGGGAAGGGACTGGAAACACCATATATTTT. This encodes CASSEKGEGTGNTIYF.

The V and J genes are TRBV7-2 and TRBJ2-1; TRBD2 matches 11 bases. Per germline, CDR1 SGHTA and CDR2 FQGNSA. V was clipped by 3 bases and J by 7 bases; unmatched bases: 5. This CDR3 has 15 residues. CDR3 region: CASSFLAGGPNEQFF. For the CDR3, the DNA is TGTGCCAGCAGCTTCTTAGCGGGAGGGCCGAATGAGCAGTTCTTC.

This clone was recorded only once. The chain joins TRBV7-9 to TRBJ2-7, with TRBD1 matching over 8 bases. CDR1 is SEHNR, CDR2 FQNEAQ, per germline (reference sequence). The ends lost 2 bases at V and 3 bases at J; junction bases unmatched: 6. The CDR3 loop spans 15 amino acids. The CDR3 reads CASSLSRDRNYEQYF. For the CDR3, the DNA is TGTGCCAGCAGCTTATCTCGGGACAGGAACTACGAGCAGTACTTC. Drawing the rest from reference TRBV7-9 and TRBJ2-7, the complete variable domain is DTGVSQNPRHKITKRGQNVTFRCDPISEHNRLYWYRQTLGQGPEFLTYFQNEAQLEKSRLLSDRFSAERPKGSFSTLEIQRTEQGDSAMYLCASSLSRDRNYEQYFGPGTRLTVT.

The rearrangement links TRBV27 to TRBJ2-1; 13 bases are shared with TRBD2. Germline V gives CDR1 MNHEY, CDR2 SMNVEV (reference sequence). This CDR3 has 16 residues. Trimming cost V 4 bases and J 9 bases; bases outside gene matches: 9. CDR3 DNA: TGTGCCAGCAGTTGGTGGGGGACTAGCGGGATTGGTGAGCAGTTCTTC. It codes for CASSWWGTSGIGEQFF.

In regard to this clone: Other DNA sequences in this specimen translate into the identical CDR3. The V gene is TRBV18, the J gene TRBJ2-7; 8 positions agree with TRBD2. The CDR3 is 14 amino acids. The germline V gene has CDR1 KGHSH and CDR2 LQKENI. Trimming took 3 bases from V and 0 from J; bases not matched to a gene: 1. CDR3 DNA: TGTGCCAGCTCACCCGCGGGGGGCTCCTACGAGCAGTACTTC. This codes for CASSPAGGSYEQYF.

The V call is TRBV4-1, the J call TRBJ1-1, with D possibly matching TRBD1 (6 bases). Germline CDR1 MGHRA, CDR2 YSYEKL. The CDR3 contains 13 residues. Trimming shortened V by 4 bases and J by 9 bases, and 15 bases separated the two germline ends. CDR3 nucleotides: TGCGCCAGCAGCCCCGTAACAGGGCTGAAAGCTTTCTTT. Translated, it gives CASSPVTGLKAFF.

Here the CDR3 reads CSVEGMNTGELFF. The DNA of the CDR3 is TGCAGCGTTGAAGGGATGAACACCGGGGAGCTGTTTTTT. This sequence joins TRBV29-1 and TRBJ2-2, with D uncertain. CDR1 is SQVTM and CDR2 is ANQGSEA in the germline V gene. The V end lost 1 base, the J end lost 1 base, and 4 bases lay between the germline ends. This CDR3 is 13 amino acids long.

The V and J genes are TRBV2 and TRBJ2-7, with D maybe TRBD2 (5 bases). Between the trimmed V and J ends, which lost 3 bases and 4 bases, there was a span of 13 bases. CDR1 is SNHLY and CDR2 is FYNNEI in the germline V gene. The CDR3 extends over 14 amino acids. The CDR3 spells CASSDLDSWYEQYF. CDR3 DNA sequence: TGTGCCAGCAGTGACTTGGACTCATGGTACGAGCAGTACTTC.

This clone was recorded a few times. The sample has other DNA sequences that encode this CDR3 too. The chain uses TRBV9 and TRBJ2-7, with TRBD2 identical over 8 bases. CDR1 is SGDLS, CDR2 YYNGEE, per germline. The length of the CDR3 is 13 residues. Trimming removed 1 base from V and 3 bases from J; junction bases left unmatched: 0. CDR3 protein: CASSVTSGYEQYF. Here the CDR3 DNA reads TGTGCCAGCAGCGTAACTAGCGGCTACGAGCAGTACTTC.

The chain couples TRBV15 to TRBJ1-6; the D gene is possibly TRBD1 (5 bases). The CDR3 sequence is 13 residues long. The germline V and J ends were trimmed by 6 bases and 13 bases, with 16 bases remaining between them. Germline values: CDR1 LNHNV, CDR2 YYDKDF (reference sequence). CDR3 loop: CATSNEPGSPLHF. Here the CDR3 DNA reads TGTGCCACCAGTAACGAACCAGGGTCGCCCCTCCACTTT.

The V and J genes are TRBV6-1 and TRBJ2-7, with D possibly being TRBD2 (6 bases). This CDR3 region has 15 residues. Per the germline V gene, CDR1 is MNHNS and CDR2 is SASEGT. Trimming shortened V by 1 base and J by 3 bases, and 13 bases separated the two germline ends. DNA of the CDR3: TGTGCCAGCAGTGAAGGGCAGGGAGGTTTCTACGAGCAGTACTTC. Protein: CASSEGQGGFYEQYF.

The CDR3 is CASSERGGWNEQFF. In DNA form, the CDR3 reads TGTGCCAGCAGTGAGCGGGGGGGCTGGAATGAGCAGTTCTTC. J is TRBJ2-1 and V is TRBV6-1, with 9 bases fitting TRBD2. Germline V lookup: CDR1 MNHNS, CDR2 SASEGT. The CDR3 extends over 14 amino acids. Trimming at V came to 3 bases and at J to 7 bases, leaving 4 bases not matched to a gene.

The chain employs TRBV2 and TRBJ2-1, with unresolved D. Trimming stripped 10 bases from V and 8 bases from J, with 18 bases between. Germline CDR1 and CDR2: SNHLY and FYNNEI. CDR3 length: 13 residues. The CDR3 DNA follows: TGTGCCAACTCCCCGACTTCGCCGTATGAGCAGTTCTTC. Its protein product is CANSPTSPYEQFF.

This clone occurred once. Within the sample, other DNA sequences also encode this same CDR3. The chain has TRBV5-4 and TRBJ2-7; 7 bases are a match to TRBD2. V shed 0 bases, J shed 3 bases, and the junction held 6 bases outside the gene matches. Germline lookup yields CDR1 SGHNT and CDR2 YYREEE (reference sequence). The length of the CDR3 is 15 residues. The CDR3 region is CASSLGLAENYEQYF. CDR3 coding DNA: TGTGCCAGCAGCTTGGGGCTAGCGGAGAACTACGAGCAGTACTTC.

This clone was seen more than once but under ten times. The chain combines TRBV6-5 with TRBJ2-3; TRBD1 aligns across 10 bases. Germline V CDR1 and CDR2: MNHEY, SVGAGI. J lost 4 bases, V lost 4 bases, and 2 bases had no gene match. The CDR3 is made up of 14 amino acids. The CDR3 sequence is CASSSGQGADTQYF. The CDR3, as DNA: TGTGCCAGCAGTTCCGGACAGGGGGCAGATACGCAGTATTTT.

This rearrangement joins TRBV5-8 to TRBJ2-1; D is unclear. The length of the CDR3 is 14 residues. CDR1 and CDR2 from the germline V gene are SGHTS and YDEGEE. Trimming left V 0 bases short and J 2 bases short, with 6 bases between. CDR3 residues: CASSLAATYNEQFF. Here the CDR3 DNA reads TGTGCCAGCAGCTTGGCGGCTACCTACAATGAGCAGTTCTTC.

This chain joins TRBV5-1 and TRBJ2-5; a weak D match, TRBD2 (5 bases). The CDR3 is made up of 15 amino acids. Trimming cost V 1 base and J 7 bases, with 17 bases left between them. Per germline, CDR1 SGHRS and CDR2 YFSETQ. CDR3 loop: CASSLSGLHDGTQYF. CDR3 bases: TGCGCCAGCAGCTTGTCAGGACTTCACGACGGGACCCAGTACTTC.

The sample holds one count of this clone. The junction differs from germline at one of its ends, possibly a read error. The rearrangement uses TRBV7-7 and TRBJ2-2, with 7 bases aligning to TRBD2. The CDR3 length is 15 residues. Germline CDR1 and CDR2: SSHAT and FNYEAQ (reference sequence). The CDR3 here is CASSPGLGGPGELFF. CDR3 nucleotides: TGTGCTAGCAGCCCAGGACTAGGAGGCCCCGGGGAGCTGTTTTTT.

The chain carries TRBV5-4 and TRBJ2-3; 11 bases fit TRBD2. V lost 3 bases to trimming and J lost 0 bases; unmatched junction nucleotides: 9. The germline gives CDR1 SGHNT, CDR2 YYREEE (reference sequence). The CDR3 is made up of 18 amino acids. The CDR3 here is CASSSIAGGTVSTDTQYF. In nucleotides, the CDR3 is TGTGCCAGCAGCTCGATAGCGGGGGGGACCGTTAGCACAGATACGCAGTATTTT.

This chain uses TRBV6-5 with TRBJ2-5, with 7 bases fitting TRBD2. Germline loops: CDR1 MNHEY, CDR2 SVGAGI. The CDR3 runs 15 residues. Germline trimming cut 8 bases from V and 1 base from J; bases unmatched to any gene: 10. CDR3 bases: TGTGCCAGCTTAAAATCGGGGGGAACCCAAGAGACCCAGTACTTC. It translates to CASLKSGGTQETQYF.

The CDR3 loop is CASSYSTGESYGYTF. CDR3 DNA sequence: TGTGCCAGCAGTTACTCAACAGGGGAGAGCTATGGCTACACCTTC. The chain combines TRBV6-5 with TRBJ1-2, with 7 bases aligning to TRBD1. The CDR3 sequence is 15 residues long. The J segment lost 4 bases and the V segment lost 0 bases, leaving 5 bases of the junction unmatched. Germline values: CDR1 MNHEY, CDR2 SVGAGI.

The chain employs TRBV11-3 and TRBJ1-1; D may be TRBD1 (5 bases). Germline loops: CDR1 SGHNT, CDR2 YENEEA. This CDR3 is built from 15 residues. V was trimmed by 2 bases and J by 6 bases, leaving 16 bases between them. The CDR3, as DNA: TGTGCCAGCAGCTTAAACCGGGACGCCGGGGCTGAAGCTTTCTTT. It specifies CASSLNRDAGAEAFF.

CDR3 DNA: TGTGCCAGCAGCTCTTGGGGCAGCTATGGCTACACCTTC. Its translation is CASSSWGSYGYTF. This chain uses TRBV5-6 with TRBJ1-2; D perhaps matches TRBD1 (5 bases). Trimming took off 3 bases at V and 4 bases at J, with 10 bases between the two ends. The CDR3 is 13 amino acids. Germline CDR1 is SGHDT and CDR2 is YYEEEE.